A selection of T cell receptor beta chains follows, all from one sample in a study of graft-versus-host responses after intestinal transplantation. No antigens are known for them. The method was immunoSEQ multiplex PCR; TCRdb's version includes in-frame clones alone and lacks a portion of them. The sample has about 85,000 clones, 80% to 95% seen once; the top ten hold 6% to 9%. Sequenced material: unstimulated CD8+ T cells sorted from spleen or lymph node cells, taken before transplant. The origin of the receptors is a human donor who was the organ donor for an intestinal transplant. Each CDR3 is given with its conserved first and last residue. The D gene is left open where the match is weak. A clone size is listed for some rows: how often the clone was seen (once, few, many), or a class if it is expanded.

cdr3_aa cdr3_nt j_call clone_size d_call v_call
CASSGPGRTGGCQPQHF TGTGCCAGCAGTGGGCCTGGTCGGACAGGGGGCTGTCAGCCCCAGCATTTT TRBJ1-5 NA TRBD1 TRBV2
CASSLGQAPYDGYTF TGTGCCAGCAGCTTAGGGCAGGCTCCCTATGACGGCTACACCTTC TRBJ1-2 NA NA TRBV13
CASSVPGTGYTGELFF TGTGCCAGCAGCGTACCCGGGACAGGCTACACCGGGGAGCTGTTTTTT TRBJ2-2 once TRBD1 TRBV9
CATSPGPLGQFF TGTGCCACCTCCCCGGGGCCACTCGGGCAGTTCTTC TRBJ2-1 NA NA TRBV19
CASSFNPPKGKDEQYF TGTGCCAGCAGCTTTAACCCTCCGAAGGGGAAGGACGAGCAGTACTTC TRBJ2-7 NA NA TRBV11-2
CASSLALQGSTDTQYF TGTGCCAGCAGCTTAGCCCTACAGGGGAGCACAGATACGCAGTATTTT TRBJ2-3 NA TRBD1 TRBV7-9
CAWSVAGGSPLHF TGTGCCTGGAGTGTAGCCGGGGGATCACCCCTCCACTTT TRBJ1-6 NA NA TRBV30
CASSGGGGYSYEQYF TGTGCCAGCAGCGGGGGCGGGGGGTACTCCTACGAGCAGTACTTC TRBJ2-7 once TRBD2 TRBV9
CASSRQGGGTEAFF TGTGCCAGCAGTCGGCAGGGCGGGGGCACTGAAGCTTTCTTT TRBJ1-1 NA NA TRBV6-5
CASSELGGSLYGYTF TGTGCCAGCAGTGAATTAGGGGGCAGCCTCTATGGCTACACCTTC TRBJ1-2 few TRBD1 TRBV6-1
CASSPREGQPQHF TGTGCCAGCAGCCCCAGGGAAGGCCAGCCCCAGCATTTT TRBJ1-5 NA NA TRBV6-1
CASRGGMDSYEQYF TGTGCCAGTAGGGGGGGAATGGACTCCTACGAGCAGTACTTC TRBJ2-7 NA NA TRBV19
CASSAKITGTRDTGELFF TGTGCCAGCAGCGCCAAAATTACCGGGACTAGGGACACCGGGGAGCTGTTTTTT TRBJ2-2 once TRBD2 TRBV11-2
CAATPDRGSTQPQHF TGTGCCGCCACCCCGGACAGGGGGTCGACTCAGCCCCAGCATTTT TRBJ1-5 NA TRBD1 TRBV6-6
CSVEDGAYEQYF TGCAGCGTTGAAGACGGGGCCTACGAGCAGTACTTC TRBJ2-7 once NA TRBV29-1
CASSLAGQHSPLHF TGCGCCAGCAGCTTGGCAGGCCAACATTCACCCCTCCACTTT TRBJ1-6 NA NA TRBV5-1
CASSPPPGVNNEQFF TGTGCCAGCAGCCCCCCTCCGGGGGTTAACAATGAGCAGTTCTTC TRBJ2-1 NA NA TRBV7-9
CASSPAAGAARWEQYF TGTGCCAGTTCGCCGGCGGCAGGGGCCGCTCGTTGGGAGCAGTACTTC TRBJ2-7 NA NA TRBV2
CASSDSPQGENGYTF TGTGCCAGCAGTGACTCCCCCCAGGGGGAAAATGGCTACACCTTC TRBJ1-2 NA TRBD1 TRBV6-4
CASSFTGVGTDTQYF TGTGCCAGCAGCTTTACAGGGGTAGGGACAGATACGCAGTATTTT TRBJ2-3 NA TRBD1 TRBV7-2
CASKIEGPTDTQYF TGTGCCAGCAAAATAGAGGGACCCACAGATACGCAGTATTTT TRBJ2-3 NA NA TRBV5-4
CASRSRDGPYNEQFF TGTGCCAGCAGGTCCCGGGACGGACCCTACAATGAGCAGTTCTTC TRBJ2-1 NA NA TRBV5-6
CSVVPASRTGPAFVLF TGCAGCGTTGTTCCTGCTTCTAGGACAGGGCCGGCCTTTGTTCTCTTT TRBJ1-1 NA TRBD1 TRBV29-1
CASSLAGGLEQFF TGCGCCAGCAGCTTGGCGGGGGGTCTGGAGCAGTTCTTC TRBJ2-1 NA TRBD2 TRBV5-1
CASNSLTSEAFF TGTGCCAGCAATTCTTTAACGAGTGAAGCTTTCTTT TRBJ1-1 NA NA TRBV11-2
CASSQGSTDTQYF TGTGCCAGCAGCCAAGGAAGCACAGATACGCAGTATTTT TRBJ2-3 NA NA TRBV4-2
CASSGTVGYEQYF TGTGCCAGCAGCGGGACAGTCGGCTACGAGCAGTACTTC TRBJ2-7 NA TRBD1 TRBV6-6
CASSQGSGTWNNEQFF TGCGCCAGCAGCCAAGGCAGTGGGACTTGGAACAATGAGCAGTTCTTC TRBJ2-1 NA NA TRBV4-1
CASSLSARDSFYTF TGCGCCAGCAGCCTCTCGGCCAGGGACAGCTTCTACACCTTC TRBJ1-2 NA TRBD1 TRBV4-1
CASSAGTGPWGEAFF TGTGCCAGCAGCGCGGGGACAGGGCCATGGGGTGAAGCTTTCTTT TRBJ1-1 NA TRBD1 TRBV5-8
CSVLWTTGPYEQYF TGCAGCGTTTTATGGACGACAGGTCCGTACGAGCAGTACTTC TRBJ2-7 NA NA TRBV29-1
CASSIGHNYEQYF TGTGCCAGTAGTATAGGCCACAACTACGAGCAGTACTTC TRBJ2-7 NA NA TRBV19
CASSIDKETAELFF TGTGCCAGTAGTATAGATAAGGAGACCGCAGAACTGTTTTTT TRBJ1-4 NA NA TRBV19
CASSLGPGGLDGYTF TGTGCCAGCAGTCTAGGTCCGGGGGGCCTCGATGGCTACACCTTC TRBJ1-2 NA NA TRBV27
CASSLFSGSSYNEQFF TGTGCCAGCAGTTTATTTAGCGGGAGCTCCTACAATGAGCAGTTCTTC TRBJ2-1 NA TRBD2 TRBV28
CAISEGTGLDHEQFF TGTGCCATCAGTGAGGGGACAGGTCTCGACCATGAGCAGTTCTTC TRBJ2-1 NA TRBD1 TRBV10-3
CASSHLYSNQPQHF TGTGCCAGCAGCCATCTTTATAGCAATCAGCCCCAGCATTTT TRBJ1-5 NA NA TRBV7-2
CASSSPGGSSYEQYF TGTGCCAGCAGTTCACCCGGAGGGTCCTCCTACGAGCAGTACTTC TRBJ2-7 NA NA TRBV27
CASSRTKSHEQYF TGTGCCAGCAGCAGGACGAAGTCCCACGAGCAGTACTTC TRBJ2-7 NA NA TRBV13
CASSLLAGGADTQYF TGTGCCAGCAGCTTACTAGCGGGGGGCGCAGATACGCAGTATTTT TRBJ2-3 NA TRBD2 TRBV11-2
CASSTLPGQGIHEQYF TGTGCCAGCAGCACCCTACCGGGACAGGGCATCCACGAGCAGTACTTC TRBJ2-7 NA TRBD1 TRBV9
CASSKAGGRVTDTQYF TGTGCCAGCAGCAAGGCCGGGGGGAGAGTTACAGATACGCAGTATTTT TRBJ2-3 NA TRBD2 TRBV5-5
CASSTRRTRKNTEAFF TGTGCCAGTAGTACCCGCAGGACAAGAAAGAACACTGAAGCTTTCTTT TRBJ1-1 NA NA TRBV19
CASSLSEVGANTEAFF TGTGCCAGCAGTTTATCGGAGGTGGGGGCGAACACTGAAGCTTTCTTT TRBJ1-1 few NA TRBV27
CASSSAGYYEQYF TGTGCCAGCAGCTCGGCGGGGTACTACGAGCAGTACTTC TRBJ2-7 NA NA TRBV9
CASSLESGSDEQYF TGTGCCAGCAGCTTAGAATCCGGGTCGGACGAGCAGTACTTC TRBJ2-7 NA NA TRBV7-9
CSASHTYEQYF TGCAGTGCTAGTCACACGTACGAGCAGTACTTC TRBJ2-7 NA NA TRBV20-1
CASSLGVGYSNQPQHF TGTGCCAGCAGCTTAGGAGTGGGTTATAGCAATCAGCCCCAGCATTTT TRBJ1-5 NA NA TRBV7-2
CASSLQGPYEQYF TGCGCCAGCAGCTTACAGGGGCCCTACGAGCAGTACTTC TRBJ2-7 NA TRBD1 TRBV5-1
CASSVGVVGELFF TGTGCCAGCAGCGTAGGGGTGGTCGGGGAGCTGTTTTTT TRBJ2-2 NA NA TRBV9
CASSSTADYEETQYF TGTGCCAGCAGCTCCACGGCGGACTACGAAGAGACCCAGTACTTC TRBJ2-5 NA NA TRBV7-9
CASSYEVGAASYEQYF TGTGCCAGCAGTTATGAGGTGGGGGCAGCCAGCTACGAGCAGTACTTC TRBJ2-7 NA NA TRBV6-6